Shown below are 21 T cell receptor beta chains from a single sample sequenced in a study of blood T cells in healthy people across ages. Next came a second PCR, run for about 6 to 12 cycles, which used a sample-barcoded 5' primer along with a J-beta primer mix. MiXCR was run by TCRdb on the 5' RACE reads, yielding one entry per CDR3 protein. The profile covers over 1,500,000 distinct CDR3 sequences, with about two fifths appearing a single time and under 30% taken by the ten largest. The specimen was blood. Source of these receptors: a human donor in good health.

Concerning this clonotype: One end of the junction does not line up with germline, which may come from a read error. CDR3 region: CSAPPRSGAKEAQYF. The DNA of the CDR3 is TGCAGTGCTCCCCCGCGGTCAGGGGCGAAAGAGGCCCAGTACTTC. V usage is TRBV20-1 and J usage is TRBJ2-5; D is possibly TRBD1 (6 bases). CDR1 DFQATT and CDR2 SNEGSKA come from the germline V gene (reference sequence). This CDR3 contains 15 residues.

This clonotype was counted a few times. The V and J genes are TRBV6-4 and TRBJ1-5; 7 nucleotides line up with TRBD1. CDR3 length: 15 amino acids. Trimming took 5 bases from V and 3 from J; bases not matched to a gene: 7. Germline V gene sequence: CDR1 MRHNA, CDR2 SNTAGT. Written as DNA, the CDR3 is TGTGCCAGCAGTCCTCAGGGGGGTACCAATCAGCCCCAGCATTTT. Translation: CASSPQGGTNQPQHF.

V and J are TRBV10-3 and TRBJ1-1; D might be TRBD1 (6 bases). V lost 8 bases to trimming and J lost 3 bases, with 13 bases between them. The CDR3 consists of 13 residues. Germline loops: CDR1 ENHRY, CDR2 SYGVKD. The CDR3: CAILQGTDTEAFF. CDR3 nucleotides: TGTGCCATCCTCCAGGGGACGGACACTGAAGCTTTCTTT.

The CDR3 coding sequence is TGTGCCAGCAGTTACCGGCTGGGGTACACTGAAGCTTTCTTT. Encoded protein: CASSYRLGYTEAFF. The chain combines TRBV6-2 or TRBV6-3 with TRBJ1-1; D not resolved. The V end lost 2 bases, the J end lost 3 bases, and 10 bases lay between the germline ends. This CDR3 is built from 14 residues. Looked up from germline, CDR1 is MNHEY and CDR2 is SVGEGT.

The rearrangement links TRBV5-6 to TRBJ1-4; D call uncertain. The V gene's germline CDR1 is SGHDT and CDR2 YYEEEE. This CDR3 spans 14 amino acids. V lost 7 bases, J lost 6 bases, and 16 bases lay in between. The CDR3 region is CASQTYGGDEKLFF. CDR3 nucleotides: TGTGCCAGCCAGACCTACGGCGGGGATGAAAAACTGTTTTTT.

As concerns this clonotype: Mismatch with germline at one junction end may stem from a read error. V gene TRBV6-2 or TRBV6-3 combines with J gene TRBJ1-4, with D unresolved. The germline V gene encodes CDR1 MNHEY and CDR2 SVGEGT. The CDR3 contains 13 residues. CDR3 nucleotides: TGTACCAGCGCGTCCGTGCCGAATGAAAAACTGTTTTTT. This translates into CTSASVPNEKLFF.

The V gene is TRBV20-1, the J gene TRBJ2-5; D may be TRBD2 (6 bases). The end of the DNA aligns better with TRBJ2-7, so the J call may be wrong. The length of the CDR3 is 16 residues. The germline gives CDR1 DFQATT, CDR2 SNEGSKA (reference sequence). The CDR3 sequence: CSAFQEFMDVGGEQYF. The DNA for the CDR3 is TGCAGTGCTTTTCAGGAATTTATGGACGTGGGAGGCGAGCAGTACTTC.

This chain links TRBV7-9 with TRBJ2-1; 7 bases line up with TRBD1. The CDR3 is made up of 16 amino acids. V lost 5 bases to trimming and J lost 2 bases; unmatched junction nucleotides: 9. Germline CDR1 SEHNR, CDR2 FQNEAQ (reference sequence). CDR3 nucleotide sequence: TGTGCCAGCAGCCCGAGACAGGGTGAGGCCTACAATGAGCAGTTCTTC. As protein: CASSPRQGEAYNEQFF.

This clonotype occurred a few times. The gene calls are TRBV11-2 and TRBJ2-3, with 8 bases fitting TRBD2. This CDR3 has 15 amino acids. J lost 4 bases, V lost 2 bases, and 5 bases had no gene match. Germline CDR1 SGHAT, CDR2 FQNNGV. CDR3 in amino acids: CASSLTGGVADTQYF. CDR3 coding DNA: TGTGCCAGCAGCTTAACGGGGGGGGTTGCAGATACGCAGTATTTT. The whole variable domain, remainder taken from reference TRBV11-2 and TRBJ2-3, is EAGVAQSPRYKIIEKRQSVAFWCNPISGHATLYWYQQILGQGPKLLIQFQNNGVVDDSQLPKDRFSAERLKGVDSTLKIQPAKLEDSAVYLCASSLTGGVADTQYFGPGTRLTVL.

The chain joins TRBV7-2 to TRBJ2-1, with D possibly being TRBD1 (6 bases). The V end lost 0 bases, the J end lost 5 bases, and 8 bases lay between the germline ends. This CDR3 contains 14 residues. The germline gives CDR1 SGHTA, CDR2 FQGNSA. The CDR3: CASSLAPGDNEQFF. The CDR3 DNA sequence: TGTGCCAGCAGCTTAGCGCCAGGGGACAATGAGCAGTTCTTC.

This clonotype was counted only a few times. The chain couples TRBV7-2 to TRBJ1-1, with D possibly being TRBD1 (6 bases). There are 14 residues in the CDR3. The ends were cut back, 2 bases at V and 8 bases at J, with 15 bases in the middle. Per germline, CDR1 SGHTA and CDR2 FQGNSA. The CDR3 region has the DNA TGTGCCAGCAGCTTATTGGTACGGACAGTCGAAGCTTTCTTT. Its translation: CASSLLVRTVEAFF.

This chain uses TRBV12-3 or TRBV12-4 with TRBJ1-6; D unresolved. The CDR3 extends over 13 amino acids. The V gene lost 5 bases and the J gene lost 7 bases, with 9 bases spanning the gap. CDR3 in amino acids: CASSRATNSPLHF. The CDR3 nucleotides read TGTGCCAGCAGTCGCGCTACGAATTCACCCCTCCACTTT.

The rearrangement uses TRBV12-3 or TRBV12-4 and TRBJ2-7, with 12 bases aligning to TRBD2. V shed 5 bases and J 2 bases; nucleotides not matched to a gene: 10. The CDR3 is 17 amino acids. CDR3 in amino acids: CASSRTSGDLFTYEQYF. The CDR3 DNA follows: TGTGCCAGCAGTCGGACTAGCGGGGACCTATTTACCTACGAGCAGTACTTC.

CDR3 region: CSARGGFAGITDTQYF. As DNA, the CDR3 is TGCAGTGCTAGAGGGGGTTTTGCGGGGATTACAGATACGCAGTATTTT. The gene calls are TRBV20-1 and TRBJ2-3, with TRBD2 as a possible D gene (6 bases). CDR3 length equals 16 residues. Trimming shortened V by 1 base and J by 3 bases, and 17 bases separated the two germline ends. Germline V CDR1 and CDR2: DFQATT, SNEGSKA (reference sequence).

The count of this clonotype is one. The rearrangement joins TRBV5-1 to TRBJ2-1, with 12 bases fitting TRBD2. V lost 4 bases and J lost 0; bases outside the gene matches: 11. This CDR3 has 19 residues. Germline V gene data show CDR1 as SGHRS and CDR2 as YFSETQ. The CDR3 DNA reads as TGCGCCAGCAGCGTTCTCGGACTAGCGGGGCAACTCTCCTACAATGAGCAGTTCTTC. Its protein product is CASSVLGLAGQLSYNEQFF.

As concerns this clonotype: A junction end diverges from the germline sequence, so it may reflect a read error. This chain joins TRBV9 and TRBJ1-2, with D possibly being TRBD1 (6 bases). This CDR3 region has 13 residues. The germline CDR1 and CDR2 sequences are SGDLS and YYNGEE. CDR3 sequence reads: CTSSVGQNYGYTF. CDR3 nucleotides: TGTACCAGCAGCGTAGGACAGAACTATGGCTACACCTTC.

This clonotype was seen only a few times. The chain is built from TRBV6-1 and TRBJ2-3; no reliable D call. Germline V gene lookup returns CDR1 MNHNS and CDR2 SASEGT. There are 15 residues in the CDR3. V lost 0 bases to trimming and J lost 11 bases, with 18 bases between them. The CDR3 is CASSEARQTLYEQYF. The CDR3 coding sequence is TGTGCCAGCAGTGAAGCGCGGCAGACCCTCTACGAGCAGTATTTT.

This chain joins TRBV29-1 and TRBJ2-1; no firm D call. Germline CDR1 SQVTM, CDR2 ANQGSEA. This CDR3 comprises 11 residues. The V gene lost 3 bases and the J gene lost 10 bases, with 10 bases spanning the gap. CDR3 in DNA: TGCAGCGTTGAGGTGAACTACGAGCAGTTCTTC. This codes for CSVEVNYEQFF.

V gene TRBV20-1 combines with J gene TRBJ2-3; D is perhaps TRBD1 (6 bases). The CDR3 length is 16 residues. Germline values: CDR1 DFQATT, CDR2 SNEGSKA (reference sequence). V lost 0 bases and J 1 base, leaving 14 bases between the germline ends. In DNA, the CDR3 is TGCAGTGCTAGAGAGAGGGACAAGGGGCGCACAGATACGCAGTATTTT. It is translated as CSARERDKGRTDTQYF.

This clonotype was seen a few times. This chain links TRBV7-4 with TRBJ1-2; 7 bases align to TRBD1. From germline, CDR1 is SGHVT and CDR2 SQSDAQ. The CDR3 sequence is 13 residues long. The V and J ends lost 0 bases and 8 bases, in that order; junction bases with no gene match: 3. This CDR3 is CASSLAQGRGYTF. The CDR3 DNA is TGTGCCAGCAGCTTAGCACAGGGGAGGGGCTACACCTTC.

The V and J genes are TRBV5-1 and TRBJ2-1; the match to TRBD1 covers 10 bases. In germline, CDR1 is SGHRS, CDR2 YFSETQ. Trimming at V came to 4 bases and at J to 4 bases, leaving 14 bases not matched to a gene. The CDR3 is 18 residues long. The CDR3 spells CASSDRGGQGRMYNEQFF. In DNA, the CDR3 is TGCGCCAGCAGCGACCGTGGGGGACAGGGGCGAATGTACAATGAGCAGTTCTTC. The full variable domain, with the rest looked up from reference TRBV5-1 and TRBJ2-1, is KAGVTQTPRYLIKTRGQQVTLSCSPISGHRSVSWYQQTPGQGLQFLFEYFSETQRNKGNFPGRFSGRQFSNSRSEMNVSTLELGDSALYLCASSDRGGQGRMYNEQFFGPGTRLTVL.